The source of this T cell receptor (beta chain) is a study of regulatory T cells in long-lasting Graves disease. Time point specified: newly diagnosed GD, antithyroid drugs for less than 3 months. With RNA extracted from PBMCs as input, the TCR library was made. Both iRepertoire HTBI primers and Arm-PCR of CDR3 regions were used to build the TCR beta libraries. MiXCR was run by TCRdb on the multiplex PCR reads, yielding one entry per CDR3 protein. The sample contains roughly 500,000 distinct CDR3 sequences, around 12% of which appear only once. Germline V lookup: CDR1 LGHDT, CDR2 YNNKEL (reference sequence). The CDR3 length is 14 residues. The V end was cut by 4 bases, the J end by 3 bases, with 13 bases between. These data were also filed under a second study, of T cells in Graves' hyperthyroidism and ophthalmopathy.

V is TRBV3-1 and J is TRBJ2-7; D is perhaps TRBD2 (5 bases). The receptor's source is a woman between 25 and 40 years old with Graves disease. Specimen: peripheral blood mononuclear cells (PBMCs), collected at new diagnosis, from a patient treated with antithyroid drugs. The CDR3 spells CASSLGVGNYEQYF. DNA of the CDR3: TGTGCCAGCAGCCTCGGGGTGGGGAACTACGAGCAGTACTTC.